These 10 T cell receptor beta chains were sequenced from one sample in a study of T cells in women clearing cervical HPV infection. TCRdb keeps only in-frame clones here, not all; method: immunoSEQ multiplex PCR. Recorded here are some 20,000 clones; the top ten clones represent approximately 5.2%. Input material: blood buffy coat. The source of these receptors is a woman between 18 and 75 years old with a cervical HPV16 infection that either progressed to CIN3+ or cleared (not recorded which).

Comment on this clone: Read coverage stops 3 residues before the CDR3 terminus; the germline J gene supplies the remainder. The chain joins TRBV7-2 to TRBJ1-3; D uncertain. Deletions cut 3 bases from V and 6 bases from J, with 6 bases between. Germline CDR1 is SGHTA and CDR2 is FQGNSA. The CDR3 runs 12 residues. CDR3 DNA, as far as it was read: TGTGCCAGCAGCTTCATCCCAAACACC. Its translation is CASSFIPNT. The whole CDR3 is CASSFIPNTIYF. The full variable domain, in which reference TRBV7-2 and TRBJ1-3 provide the parts outside the CDR3, is GAGVSQSPSNKVTEKGKDVELRCDPISGHTALYWYRQSLGQGLEFLIYFQGNSAPDKSGLPSDRFSAERTGGSVSTLTIQRTQQEDSAVYLCASSFIPNTIYFGEGSWLTVV.

In the case of this clone: The missing CDR3 end, 3 residues past where the read stops, is filled in from the germline J gene. This chain links TRBV7-9 with TRBJ1-2; D is possibly TRBD1 (5 bases). This CDR3 region has 13 residues. Germline V gives CDR1 SEHNR, CDR2 FQNEAQ (reference sequence). The chain's CDR3 is CAIKEQEADTYTF. CDR3 bases read: TGTGCCATCAAAGAACAGGAGGCAGATACC.

On this clone itself: Read coverage stops 3 residues before the CDR3 terminus; the germline J gene supplies the remainder. The chain combines TRBV7-8 with TRBJ1-6; D unclear. This CDR3 is 17 amino acids long. CDR1 SGHVS and CDR2 FQNEAQ come from the germline V gene. V was cut by 0 bases and J by 6 bases, with 15 bases left in between. The part of the CDR3 DNA that was read is TGTGCCAGCAGCTTAGCGCCATACACAGTCTCTAATTCACCC. This sequence encodes CASSLAPYTVSNSP. The whole CDR3 region reads CASSLAPYTVSNSPLHF. Full variable domain (rest looked up from reference TRBV7-8 and TRBJ1-6): GAGVSQSPRYKVAKRGQDVALRCDPISGHVSLFWYQQALGQGPEFLTYFQNEAQLDKSGLPSDRFFAERPEGSVSTLKIQRTQQEDSAVYLCASSLAPYTVSNSPLHFGNGTRLTVT.

Notes on this clone: The CDR3 end falls 3 residues outside the read, so it is completed with the germline J gene. V and J are TRBV2 and TRBJ2-4; TRBD2 aligns across 9 bases. This CDR3 comprises 16 residues. J lost 5 bases, V lost 1 base, and 6 bases had no gene match. Germline V gives CDR1 SNHLY, CDR2 FYNNEI. The part of the CDR3 DNA that was read is TGTGCCAGCAGTGAAGGCGGGGGGGGACTCCAAAACATT. Amino acids: CASSEGGGGLQNI. The full-length CDR3 reads as CASSEGGGGLQNIQYF.

Details on this clone: Read data end 3 residues before the CDR3 end; the end is taken from the germline J gene. V usage is TRBV7-9 and J usage is TRBJ1-4, with TRBD1 as a possible D gene (5 bases). V lost 5 bases and J 0 bases, leaving 10 bases between the germline ends. Germline CDR1 is SEHNR and CDR2 is FQNEAQ (reference sequence). CDR3 length: 15 residues. CDR3 DNA (partial): TGTGCCAGCAGCGTGCACAGGTCAACTAATGAAAAA. It yields the protein CASSVHRSTNEK. The whole CDR3 sequence is CASSVHRSTNEKLFF.

Comments on this clone: The missing CDR3 end, 3 residues past where the read stops, is filled in from the germline J gene. The chain combines TRBV7-3 with TRBJ1-1; TRBD1 matches at 10 bases. Germline CDR1 SGHTA, CDR2 FQGTGA. Germline trimming cut 6 bases from V and 6 bases from J; bases unmatched to any gene: 4. The CDR3 runs to 13 residues. The CDR3 loop reads CASSLGQGAEAFF. The sequenced part of the CDR3 DNA is TGTGCCAGCAGTCTCGGACAGGGGGCTGAA.

As concerns this clone: The CDR3 end lies 3 residues beyond the end of the read and is filled in from the germline J gene. This sequence joins TRBV20-1 and TRBJ2-1; TRBD2 might be the D (7 bases). CDR3 size: 14 residues. Per the germline V gene, CDR1 is DFQATT and CDR2 is SNEGSKA (reference sequence). V dropped 4 bases and J dropped 6 bases, with 16 bases sitting between them. The CDR3 spells CSATHWGGLNEQFF. The part of the CDR3 DNA that was read is TGCAGTGCTACCCATTGGGGGGGCCTCAATGAG.

Concerning this clone: The read ends 3 residues early relative to the CDR3; the germline J gene fills the gap. V and J are TRBV11-3 and TRBJ1-2, with D possibly TRBD1 on 6 matching bases. In germline, CDR1 is SGHNT, CDR2 YENEEA. This CDR3 spans 14 amino acids. The sequenced part of the CDR3 DNA is TGTGCCAGCATCCCAGGACAGTCTCCGGATGAC. It encodes CASIPGQSPDD. In full, the CDR3 is CASIPGQSPDDYTF.

Notes on this clone: At one end the junction does not follow the germline gene, possibly because of a read error. Incomplete CDR3 DNA: TGCGCCAGCAGCCAAGCCAGGGTGTACGGAAACACC. This gives the protein CASSQARVYGNT. The full CDR3 reads CASSQARVYGNTIYF. The gene calls are TRBV4-2 and TRBJ1-3, with D perhaps matching TRBD1 (5 bases). The read is 3 residues too short to cover the CDR3 end, so that end is filled in from the germline J gene. Germline V gives CDR1 LGHNA, CDR2 YNFKEQ. The length of the CDR3 is 15 residues.

For this clone: The read terminates 3 residues ahead of where the CDR3 ends, so the germline J gene completes it. The chain uses TRBV5-6 and TRBJ2-5; perhaps TRBD2 as D (6 bases). The ends were cut back, 7 bases at V and 5 bases at J, with 18 bases in the middle. Per the germline V gene, CDR1 is SGHDT and CDR2 is YYEEEE. CDR3 size: 14 residues. The CDR3 is CASVPAGLGETQYF. The DNA read from the CDR3 is TGTGCCAGCGTCCCTGCGGGGTTAGGGGAGACC.